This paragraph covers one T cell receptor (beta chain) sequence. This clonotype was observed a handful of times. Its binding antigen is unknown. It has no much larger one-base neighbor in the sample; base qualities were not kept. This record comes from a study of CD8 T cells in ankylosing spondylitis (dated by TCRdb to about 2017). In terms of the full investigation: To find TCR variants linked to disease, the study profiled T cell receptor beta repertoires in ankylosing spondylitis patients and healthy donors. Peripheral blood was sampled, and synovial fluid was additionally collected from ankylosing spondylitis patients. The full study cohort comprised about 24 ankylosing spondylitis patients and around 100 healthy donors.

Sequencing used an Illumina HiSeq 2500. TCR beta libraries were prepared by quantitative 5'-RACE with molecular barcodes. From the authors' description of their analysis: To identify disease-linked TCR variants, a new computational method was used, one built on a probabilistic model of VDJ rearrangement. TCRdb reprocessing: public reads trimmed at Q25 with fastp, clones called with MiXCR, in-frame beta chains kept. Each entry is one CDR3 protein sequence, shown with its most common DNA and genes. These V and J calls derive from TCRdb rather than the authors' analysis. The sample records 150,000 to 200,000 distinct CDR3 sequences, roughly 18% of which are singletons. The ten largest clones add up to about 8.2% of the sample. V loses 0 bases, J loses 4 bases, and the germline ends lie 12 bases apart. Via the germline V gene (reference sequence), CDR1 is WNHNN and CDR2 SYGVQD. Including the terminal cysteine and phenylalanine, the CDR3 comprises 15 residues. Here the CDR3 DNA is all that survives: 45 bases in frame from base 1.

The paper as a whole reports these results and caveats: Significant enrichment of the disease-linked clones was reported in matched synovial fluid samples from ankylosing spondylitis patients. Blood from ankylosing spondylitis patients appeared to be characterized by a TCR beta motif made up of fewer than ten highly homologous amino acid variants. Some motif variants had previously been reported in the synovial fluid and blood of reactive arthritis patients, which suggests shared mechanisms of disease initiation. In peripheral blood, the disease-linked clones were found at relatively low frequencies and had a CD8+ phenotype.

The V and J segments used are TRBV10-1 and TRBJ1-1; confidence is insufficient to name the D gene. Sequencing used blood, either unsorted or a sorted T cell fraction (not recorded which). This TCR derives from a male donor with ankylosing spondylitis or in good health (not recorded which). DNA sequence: TGCGCCAGCAGTGAGTCAAATGGGCAGAGCACTGAAGCTTTCTTT. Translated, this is CASSESNGQSTEAFF.